This T cell receptor (beta chain) comes out of a study of T-cell memory formation after mild COVID-19. Study-level background: In these data, TCR clusters were largely donor specific. General study points: Pre-infection memory harbored some responding clones, suggesting cross-reactive memory joined. Second-wave clones reaching peak frequency on day 37 lacked confirmed SARS-CoV-2 specificity.

Germline values: CDR1 DFQATT, CDR2 SNEGSKA (reference sequence). The CDR3 length is 14 residues. V was pared by 3 bases and J by 2 bases, with 4 bases of the junction left unmatched. In this sample, this clonotype turned up a few times. Its antigen is undetermined. 5'RACE with constant-segment primers yielded barcoded, UMI-tagged TCR alpha and TCR beta cDNA libraries. TCRdb reanalysed the 5' RACE reads using MiXCR and keeps one entry per CDR3 protein. The table records approximately 340,000 distinct CDR3 sequences, about a sixth of them present only once. The genes are TRBV20-1 and TRBJ2-1, with 7 bases fitting TRBD1. The sequenced material came from PBMCs or a T cell subset sorted from them (not recorded which). This sequence originates from a man younger than 35 who had mild COVID-19 (a few samples of this study predate the infection). Cell type and time point are not known. The CDR3 protein is CSARGQTPYNEQFF. In DNA, the CDR3 is TGCAGTGCTAGGGGACAGACTCCCTACAATGAGCAGTTCTTC.